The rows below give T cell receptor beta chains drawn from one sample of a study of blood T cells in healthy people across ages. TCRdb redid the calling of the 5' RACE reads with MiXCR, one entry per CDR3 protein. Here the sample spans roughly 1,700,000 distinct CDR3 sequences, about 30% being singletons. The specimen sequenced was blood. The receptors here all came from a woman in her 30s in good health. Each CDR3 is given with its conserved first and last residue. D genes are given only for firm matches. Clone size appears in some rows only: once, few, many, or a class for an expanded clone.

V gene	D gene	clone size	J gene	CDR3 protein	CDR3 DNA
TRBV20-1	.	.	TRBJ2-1	CSAWTSRGYNEQFF	TGCAGTGCTTGGACCAGCAGGGGCTACAATGAGCAGTTCTTC
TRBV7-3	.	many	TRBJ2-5	CASSLGGLPETQYF	TGTGCCAGCAGCTTAGGGGGACTTCCCGAGACCCAGTACTTC
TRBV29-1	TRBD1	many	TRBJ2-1	CSAPGQGAYSYNEQFF	TGCAGCGCACCGGGACAGGGGGCATACTCCTACAATGAGCAGTTCTTC
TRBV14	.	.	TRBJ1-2	CASSQVSEPGNGYTF	TGTGCCAGCAGCCAAGTGTCGGAGCCAGGCAATGGCTACACCTTC
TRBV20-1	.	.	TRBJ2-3	CSVFRLGAQYF	TGCAGCGTCTTTAGGTTGGGGGCCCAGTATTTT
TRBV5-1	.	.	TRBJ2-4	CASRPGTAKNIQYF	TGCGCCAGCCGGCCCGGAACGGCCAAAAACATTCAGTACTTC
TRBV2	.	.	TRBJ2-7	CASSERWASSHEQYF	TGTGCCAGCAGTGAAAGGTGGGCCAGCTCCCACGAGCAGTACTTC
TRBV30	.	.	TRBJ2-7	CAWSRDYEQYF	TGTGCCTGGAGTAGGGACTACGAGCAGTACTTC
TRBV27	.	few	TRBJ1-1	CASSLSIRAQLNTEAFF	TGTGCCAGCAGTTTATCCATTCGGGCGCAGTTGAACACTGAAGCTTTCTTT
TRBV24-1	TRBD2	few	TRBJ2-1	CATSDARTSGSTLRNEQFF	TGTGCCACCAGTGACGCTCGGACTAGCGGGAGTACGCTACGGAATGAGCAGTTCTTC
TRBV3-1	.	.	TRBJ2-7	CASSPWPGDEQYF	TGTGCCAGCAGCCCCTGGCCAGGGGACGAGCAGTACTTC
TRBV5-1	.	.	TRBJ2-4	CASSSDYSIQYF	TGCGCCAGCAGCTCAGACTATAGCATTCAGTACTTC
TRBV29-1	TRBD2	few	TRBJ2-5	CSVHGTSGQETQYF	TGCAGCGTCCACGGGACTAGCGGGCAAGAGACCCAGTACTTC
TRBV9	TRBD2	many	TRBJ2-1	CASSVVGTSGYNEQFF	TGTGCCAGCAGCGTAGTCGGAACTAGCGGATACAATGAGCAGTTCTTC
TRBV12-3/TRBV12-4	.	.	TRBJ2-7	CASSPVIGALSYEQYF	TGTGCCAGCAGCCCAGTCATCGGGGCACTCTCCTACGAGCAGTACTTC
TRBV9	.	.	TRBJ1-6	CASSVTASNSPLHF	TGTGCCAGCAGCGTAACCGCGAGTAATTCACCCCTCCACTTT
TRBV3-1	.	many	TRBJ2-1	CASSQGYNEQFF	TGTGCCAGCAGCCAAGGCTACAATGAGCAGTTCTTC
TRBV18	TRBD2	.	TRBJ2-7	CASSPRTSGRGHEQYF	TGTGCCAGCTCACCGCGGACTAGCGGGAGAGGCCACGAGCAGTACTTC
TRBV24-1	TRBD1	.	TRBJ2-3	CAASDAGTGGSTDTQYF	TGTGCCGCCAGTGATGCCGGGACAGGGGGCAGCACAGATACGCAGTATTTT
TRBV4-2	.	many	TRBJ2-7	CASSQGASVYEQYF	TGTGCCAGCAGCCAAGGGGCTAGCGTCTACGAGCAGTACTTC
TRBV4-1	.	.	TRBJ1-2	CASSPRTAADYGYTF	TGCGCCAGCAGTCCCCGGACAGCAGCTGACTATGGCTACACCTTC
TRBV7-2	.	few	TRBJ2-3	CASSLGALSTDTQYF	TGTGCCAGCAGCTTAGGGGCCCTCTCCACAGATACGCAGTATTTT
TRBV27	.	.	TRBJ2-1	CASSSQLLSSYNEQFF	TGTGCCAGCAGTTCCCAGCTGTTGAGCTCCTACAATGAGCAGTTCTTC
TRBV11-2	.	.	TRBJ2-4	CASSLDYAGTNIQYF	TGTGCCAGCAGCTTAGATTACGCTGGGACCAACATTCAGTACTTC
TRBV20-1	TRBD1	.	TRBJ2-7	CSATAGTGDSYEQYF	TGCAGTGCTACCGCGGGGACAGGGGACTCCTACGAGCAGTACTTC
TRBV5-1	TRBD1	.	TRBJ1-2	CASSWGQASSGYTF	TGCGCCAGCAGCTGGGGACAGGCTTCAAGTGGCTACACCTTC
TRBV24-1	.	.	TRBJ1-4	CATSDYVPRGKLFF	TGTGCCACCAGTGATTATGTGCCTAGGGGCAAACTGTTTTTT
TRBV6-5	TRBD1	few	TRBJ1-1	CASSPRDRMNTEAFF	TGTGCCAGCAGTCCCCGGGACAGGATGAACACTGAAGCTTTCTTT
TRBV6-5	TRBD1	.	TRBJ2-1	CASSYSWGHRGAHNEQFF	TGTGCCAGCAGTTACTCCTGGGGTCACAGGGGGGCACACAATGAGCAGTTCTTC
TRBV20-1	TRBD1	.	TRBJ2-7	CSARDPLGQDYEQYF	TGCAGTGCTAGAGACCCGTTGGGACAGGACTACGAGCAGTACTTC